Following are 32 T cell receptor beta chains from one sample sequenced in a study of human T cells and chemical hapten exposure. Time point described: patch test 2, 6 weeks after DPC sensitization. Treatment reported: therapeutic diphenylcyclopropenone sensitization with weekly scalp DPC. MiXCR, applied by TCRdb to the RACE reads, yields one record per CDR3 protein. The data hold tens of thousands of distinct CDR3 sequences, with around 3.2% observed a single time. The sample here was whole blood, taken in connection with sensitization to the hapten diphenylcyclopropenone (DPC). The receptors were sampled from a man in his forties with alopecia areata. Some clones in this sample may be carry-over from other donors' samples.

This clonotype was seen repeatedly, ten times or more. The chain uses TRBV5-6 and TRBJ2-4, with TRBD1 identical over 8 bases. Losses at the gene ends were 2 bases for V and 3 bases for J; bases not matched to a gene: 7. The CDR3 contains 16 residues. The germline V gene encodes CDR1 SGHDT and CDR2 YYEEEE. The CDR3, as DNA: TGTGCCAGCAGCTTTTCAGGGGGCTTGGGCAAAAACATTCAGTACTTC. Its translation: CASSFSGGLGKNIQYF.

J is TRBJ1-1 and V is TRBV6-2 or TRBV6-3; no definite D call. The germline CDR1 and CDR2 sequences are MNHEY and SVGEGT. This CDR3 spans 11 amino acids. Trimming took 10 bases from V and 1 from J, leaving 7 bases between them. The CDR3 DNA sequence: TGTGCCATCCAAAAGAACACTGAAGCTTTCTTT. This sequence encodes CAIQKNTEAFF.

This clonotype was seen at least ten times. J is TRBJ2-3 and V is TRBV4-2; TRBD2 might be the D (5 bases). The germline gives CDR1 LGHNA, CDR2 YNFKEQ. The CDR3 contains 14 residues. Trimming stripped 4 bases from V and 4 bases from J, with 12 bases between. The CDR3 region has the DNA TGTGCCAGCAGCCCTCCGGGATTGGCAGATACGCAGTATTTT. Amino acid sequence: CASSPPGLADTQYF.

This clonotype was detected ten times or more. This chain connects TRBV7-8 to TRBJ2-7; D is perhaps TRBD2 (6 bases). Germline CDR1 SGHVS, CDR2 FQNEAQ. Between the trimmed V and J ends, which lost 5 bases and 7 bases, there was a span of 21 bases. The CDR3 is 15 amino acids. As DNA, the CDR3 is TGTGCCAGCAGCCCATGGGACTTACGAGAAGGGGAGCAGTACTTC. Translating it yields CASSPWDLREGEQYF.

This clonotype has a handful of counts. V gene TRBV12-3 or TRBV12-4 combines with J gene TRBJ1-4; D perhaps matches TRBD1 (6 bases). This CDR3 has 18 amino acids. Trimming removed 4 bases at V and 2 bases at J, with 20 bases between. The CDR3 coding sequence is TGTGCCAGCAGTTCCGGGGCACAGGGAGGTTGGACTAATGAAAAACTGTTTTTT. Its protein is CASSSGAQGGWTNEKLFF.

This clonotype has more than one count but fewer than ten. This chain connects TRBV2 to TRBJ1-5; a weak D match, TRBD1 (5 bases). V lost 4 bases and J 5 bases, leaving 6 bases between the germline ends. In germline, CDR1 is SNHLY, CDR2 FYNNEI. The CDR3 is 12 amino acids. The CDR3 protein is CASSGQYQPQHF. The CDR3 DNA follows: TGTGCCAGCAGTGGACAGTATCAGCCCCAGCATTTT.

At least ten counts were recorded for this clonotype. The chain carries TRBV24-1 and TRBJ2-1; D is undetermined. Looked up from germline, CDR1 is KGHDR and CDR2 is SFDVKD. With 2 bases removed from V and 10 bases from J, the gap between germline ends came to 11 bases. This CDR3 is 13 amino acids long. CDR3 loop: CATSDYTSWEQFF. The CDR3 DNA is TGTGCCACCAGTGATTATACTTCCTGGGAGCAGTTCTTC.

The chain couples TRBV14 to TRBJ2-2; tentatively, D is TRBD1 (6 bases). The CDR3 runs to 15 residues. Trimming cost V 4 bases and J 2 bases, with 11 bases left between them. Germline-derived CDR1 and CDR2 are SGHDN and FVKESK. CDR3 DNA: TGTGCCAGCAGCCCCGGACAGTTTAACACCGGGGAGCTGTTTTTT. Translated: CASSPGQFNTGELFF.

The chain combines TRBV30 with TRBJ2-7, with D unclear. There are 11 residues in the CDR3. Trimming left V 3 bases short and J 3 bases short, with 6 bases between. Germline values: CDR1 GTSNPN, CDR2 SVGIG (reference sequence). The CDR3 nucleotides read TGTGCCTGGAGAACTGACTACGAGCAGTACTTC. Translation: CAWRTDYEQYF.

V and J are TRBV6-2 or TRBV6-3 and TRBJ1-1; 8 positions match TRBD1. CDR3 length equals 15 residues. The junction had 9 bases not matched to a gene; V was cut back by 4 bases and J by 5 bases. Germline CDR1 and CDR2: MNHEY and SVGEGT. DNA for the CDR3: TGTGCCAGCAGTTTCGACAGGGGAGGGCAGACTGAAGCTTTCTTT. Translated, it gives CASSFDRGGQTEAFF.

This clonotype was seen ten or more times. This CDR3 reads CASSSPAQGLDTEAFF. For the CDR3, the DNA is TGTGCCAGCAGTTCACCCGCACAGGGGCTGGACACTGAAGCTTTCTTT. The chain links TRBV28 to TRBJ1-1; 7 positions match TRBD1. The V and J ends lost 4 bases and 3 bases, in that order; junction bases with no gene match: 11. The V gene's germline CDR1 is MDHEN and CDR2 SYDVKM. The CDR3 is 16 residues long.

The sample holds many counts of this clonotype. This chain joins TRBV27 and TRBJ2-1, with 9 nucleotides matching TRBD2. V dropped 5 bases and J dropped 3; count of bases not matched to a gene: 8. Germline lookup yields CDR1 MNHEY and CDR2 SMNVEV (reference sequence). The CDR3 consists of 16 residues. The CDR3 coding sequence is TGTGCCAGCAGTACCCGGACTAGCGCCTTCTACAATGAGCAGTTCTTC. Its translation is CASSTRTSAFYNEQFF.

This clonotype was seen a few times. The chain joins TRBV12-3 or TRBV12-4 to TRBJ2-1, with D possibly called TRBD1 or TRBD2 (5 bases each). This CDR3 has 17 residues. The germline V and J ends were trimmed by 3 bases and 6 bases, with 21 bases remaining between them. The CDR3, as DNA: TGTGCCAGCAGTTTGGCTTTGATGGGGGTGGGATCCAATGAGCAGTTCTTC. Translation: CASSLALMGVGSNEQFF.

This clonotype was counted many times. This chain joins TRBV18 and TRBJ1-1; perhaps TRBD1 as D (6 bases). Germline V lookup: CDR1 KGHSH, CDR2 LQKENI. The CDR3 has 13 amino acids. V was clipped by 5 bases and J by 3 bases, with 10 bases between them. The chain's CDR3 is CASSSNRDTEAFF. The CDR3 nucleotides read TGTGCCAGCTCATCGAACAGGGACACTGAAGCTTTCTTT.

This clonotype occurred a few times. V gene TRBV3-1 combines with J gene TRBJ2-1; weak D call: TRBD2 (5 bases). V lost 6 bases and J 15 bases, leaving 18 bases between the germline ends. CDR1 LGHDT and CDR2 YNNKEL come from the germline V gene (reference sequence). There are 12 residues in the CDR3. The CDR3 loop is CASSREGLPPFF. CDR3 DNA sequence: TGTGCCAGCAGTCGTGAGGGTTTACCTCCGTTCTTC.

V is TRBV5-1 and J is TRBJ2-3; D perhaps matches TRBD2 (7 bases). Germline lookup yields CDR1 SGHRS and CDR2 YFSETQ. This CDR3 spans 14 amino acids. V was clipped by 0 bases and J by 4 bases, with 9 bases between them. The CDR3 DNA follows: TGCGCCAGCAGCTTGGGGGGGGGGCCAGATACGCAGTATTTT. It yields the protein CASSLGGGPDTQYF.

In its sample, this clonotype was seen many times. CDR3: CASSMGPGGRTEQYF. In nucleotides, the CDR3 is TGTGCCAGCAGCATGGGGCCCGGGGGGCGAACCGAGCAGTACTTC. This chain uses TRBV11-2 with TRBJ2-7, with D perhaps TRBD2 (7 bases). This CDR3 has 15 residues. Germline values: CDR1 SGHAT, CDR2 FQNNGV. V lost 5 bases to trimming and J lost 6 bases, with 20 bases between them.

The sample holds many counts of this clonotype. V and J are TRBV5-1 and TRBJ1-6; 8 bases map to TRBD1. The CDR3 extends over 20 amino acids. V lost 0 bases to trimming and J lost 0 bases; unmatched junction nucleotides: 11. Per germline, CDR1 SGHRS and CDR2 YFSETQ. DNA of the CDR3: TGCGCCAGCAGCTTGGCCACGAGACAGGGGCCGAGCTCCTATAATTCACCCCTCCACTTT. The encoded protein is CASSLATRQGPSSYNSPLHF.

This clonotype was seen at least ten times. This sequence joins TRBV6-5 and TRBJ1-5; D gene uncertain. V was clipped by 6 bases and J by 1 base, with 7 bases between them. This CDR3 comprises 13 residues. Per germline, CDR1 MNHEY and CDR2 SVGAGI. CDR3: CASRAGSNQPQHF. For the CDR3, the DNA is TGTGCCAGCAGGGCGGGAAGCAATCAGCCCCAGCATTTT.

Remarks on this clonotype: A much larger clone sits a single nucleotide away, making a read error possible. This is likely a read error, given that the CDR3 carries no conserved phenylalanine or tryptophan at its end. The CDR3 loop reads CASFAGLYGYTS. Here the CDR3 DNA reads TGTGCCAGCTTTGCCGGGCTCTATGGCTACACCTCC. The chain recombines TRBV12-3 or TRBV12-4 with TRBJ1-2; D gene ambiguous. The CDR3 loop spans 12 amino acids. With 8 bases removed from V and 4 bases from J, the gap between germline ends came to 11 bases.

Many counts were recorded for this clonotype. This sequence joins TRBV5-1 and TRBJ1-1; D perhaps matches TRBD1 (5 bases). Germline V lookup: CDR1 SGHRS, CDR2 YFSETQ. CDR3 size: 14 residues. V was clipped by 4 bases and J by 1 base, with 11 bases between them. CDR3 bases: TGCGCCAGCAGCGGGGCGTGGGGGAACACTGAAGCTTTCTTT. It yields the protein CASSGAWGNTEAFF.

This clonotype was observed a few times. This chain joins TRBV20-1 and TRBJ2-5; D may be TRBD1 or TRBD2 (5 bases each). The CDR3 has 16 amino acids. Germline loops: CDR1 DFQATT, CDR2 SNEGSKA (reference sequence). The germline V and J ends were trimmed by 0 bases and 5 bases, with 19 bases remaining between them. CDR3 sequence: CSARDSGRTGGETQYF. Here the CDR3 DNA reads TGCAGTGCTAGAGACTCAGGACGCACAGGCGGGGAGACCCAGTACTTC.

Many counts were recorded for this clonotype. The chain has TRBV28 and TRBJ2-7; TRBD1 aligns across 9 bases. The length of the CDR3 is 15 residues. Trimming at V came to 3 bases and at J to 2 bases, leaving 5 bases not matched to a gene. Germline-derived CDR1 and CDR2 are MDHEN and SYDVKM. For the CDR3, the DNA is TGTGCCAGCAGTTTGCCGGGACAGGGCACCTACGAGCAGTACTTC. Protein sequence: CASSLPGQGTYEQYF.

The sample holds many counts of this clonotype. The rearrangement links TRBV28 to TRBJ1-2; 7 bases align to TRBD1. CDR1 and CDR2 from the germline V gene are MDHEN and SYDVKM. With V trimmed by 6 bases and J by 3 bases, 13 bases remained unmatched. This CDR3 is built from 16 residues. The CDR3 protein is CASSAAGTASYYGYTF. The CDR3 nucleotides read TGTGCCAGCAGCGCAGCCGGGACAGCCTCTTACTATGGCTACACCTTC.

This clonotype was recorded at least ten times. The rearrangement links TRBV20-1 to TRBJ2-1; D remains ambiguous. Per the germline V gene, CDR1 is DFQATT and CDR2 is SNEGSKA (reference sequence). V lost 8 bases to trimming and J lost 4 bases, with 9 bases between them. The CDR3 sequence is 11 residues long. The chain's CDR3 is CSPLGYNEQFF. The CDR3 bases are TGCAGTCCGTTGGGGTACAATGAGCAGTTCTTC.

This clonotype was seen at least ten times. The chain is built from TRBV7-9 and TRBJ1-1; 7 bases are a match to TRBD1. CDR3 size: 15 residues. The V segment lost 4 bases and the J segment 5 bases; nucleotides outside the gene matches: 10. Germline CDR1 is SEHNR and CDR2 is FQNEAQ (reference sequence). CDR3 loop: CASSSGQKRDTEAFF. Written as DNA, the CDR3 is TGTGCCAGCAGCTCGGGACAGAAGAGGGATACTGAAGCTTTCTTT.

This clonotype occurred many times. This CDR3 is CASRYNEQFF. CDR3 coding DNA: TGTGCCAGCAGGTACAATGAGCAGTTCTTC. The rearrangement joins TRBV12-3 or TRBV12-4 to TRBJ2-1; D not resolved. V lost 6 bases and J 4 bases, leaving 1 base between the germline ends. There are 10 residues in the CDR3.

The chain recombines TRBV20-1 with TRBJ1-4; 9 bases map to TRBD1. The V gene end was trimmed by 4 bases and the J gene end by 7 bases; junction bases not matched to a gene: 16. Germline V gene sequence: CDR1 DFQATT, CDR2 SNEGSKA (reference sequence). CDR3 length: 17 amino acids. The CDR3 nucleotides read TGCAGTGCTATGACCTTACAGGGGGCGATTGTGGGTGAAAAACTGTTTTTT. This gives the protein CSAMTLQGAIVGEKLFF.

This clonotype was seen at least ten times. The gene calls are TRBV20-1 and TRBJ2-5, with 8 positions matching TRBD2. V shed 4 bases, J shed 2 bases, and the junction held 9 bases outside the gene matches. Per germline, CDR1 DFQATT and CDR2 SNEGSKA (reference sequence). The CDR3 has 15 amino acids. The CDR3 spells CSATTSANPQETQYF. In DNA, the CDR3 is TGCAGTGCTACGACTAGCGCAAACCCACAAGAGACCCAGTACTTC.

This clonotype was detected many times. V is TRBV3-1 and J is TRBJ2-1; D remains unclear. The germline V gene encodes CDR1 LGHDT and CDR2 YNNKEL (reference sequence). This CDR3 region has 13 residues. Trimming removed 8 bases at V and 5 bases at J, with 13 bases between. The DNA of the CDR3 is TGTGCCAGCTCCCGCGGAAGGAACAATGAGCAGTTCTTC. Amino acids: CASSRGRNNEQFF.

This clonotype has at least ten counts. The gene calls are TRBV6-6 and TRBJ2-3; 9 positions agree with TRBD2. The CDR3 sequence is 15 residues long. The junction had 7 bases not matched to a gene; V was cut back by 6 bases and J by 3 bases. CDR1 and CDR2 from the germline V gene are MNHNY and SVGAGI (reference sequence). The CDR3 DNA reads TGTGCCAGCAGCCTTAGCGGGAGCGGAACAGATACGCAGTATTTT. Its translation is CASSLSGSGTDTQYF.

Comment on this clonotype: Possible read error: a much larger clone is one base away. The chain recombines TRBV27 with TRBJ2-7; the D gene could be TRBD1 or TRBD2 (5 bases each). This CDR3 is built from 16 residues. Germline V gene sequence: CDR1 MNHEY, CDR2 SMNVEV (reference sequence). CDR3: CAISLGTNPVGVEQYF. The CDR3 bases are TGTGCCATCAGTTTGGGGACCAATCCAGTGGGGGTCGAGCAGTACTTC.